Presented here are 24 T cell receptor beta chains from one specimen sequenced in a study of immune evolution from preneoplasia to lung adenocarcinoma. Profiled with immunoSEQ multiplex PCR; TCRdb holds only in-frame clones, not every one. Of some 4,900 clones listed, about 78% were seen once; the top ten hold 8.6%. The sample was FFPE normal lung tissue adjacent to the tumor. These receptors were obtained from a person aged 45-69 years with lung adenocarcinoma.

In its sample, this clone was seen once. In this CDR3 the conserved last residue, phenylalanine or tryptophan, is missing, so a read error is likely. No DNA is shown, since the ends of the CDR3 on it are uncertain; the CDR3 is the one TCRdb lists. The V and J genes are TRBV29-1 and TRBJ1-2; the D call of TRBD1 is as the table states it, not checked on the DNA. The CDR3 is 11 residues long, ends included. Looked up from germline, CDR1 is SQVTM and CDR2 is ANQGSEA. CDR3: CSVSTDRGRLP.

CDR3 nucleotides: TGCGCCAGCAGTGTGGGAGACAGCACAGATACGCAGTATTTT. Amino acid sequence: CASSVGDSTDTQYF. The V call is TRBV5-1, the J call TRBJ2-3; D may be TRBD2 (5 bases). From germline, CDR1 is SGHRS and CDR2 YFSETQ. The germline V and J ends were trimmed by 5 bases and 0 bases, with 10 bases remaining between them. This CDR3 spans 14 amino acids.

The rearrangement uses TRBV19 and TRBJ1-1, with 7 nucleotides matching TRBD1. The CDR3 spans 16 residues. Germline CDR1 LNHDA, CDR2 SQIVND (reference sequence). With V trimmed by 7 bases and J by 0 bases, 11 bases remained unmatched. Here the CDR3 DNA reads TGTGCCAGTACAAGGGGGCAATCTCTGATGAACACTGAAGCTTTCTTT. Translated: CASTRGQSLMNTEAFF.

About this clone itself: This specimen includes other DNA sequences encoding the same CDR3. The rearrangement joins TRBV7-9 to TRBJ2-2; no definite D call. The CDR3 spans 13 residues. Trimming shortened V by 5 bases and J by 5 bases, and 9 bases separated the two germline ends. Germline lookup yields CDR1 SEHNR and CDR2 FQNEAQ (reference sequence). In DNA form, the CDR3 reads TGTGCCAGCAGCCCCGAGTGGACCGGGGAGCTGTTTTTT. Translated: CASSPEWTGELFF.

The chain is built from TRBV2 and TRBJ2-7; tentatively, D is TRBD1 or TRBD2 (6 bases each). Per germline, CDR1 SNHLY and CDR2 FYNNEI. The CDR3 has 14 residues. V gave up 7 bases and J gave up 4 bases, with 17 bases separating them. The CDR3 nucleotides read TGTGCCAGCAACCTCCTCGGGGGCAGGTACGAGCAGTACTTC. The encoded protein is CASNLLGGRYEQYF.

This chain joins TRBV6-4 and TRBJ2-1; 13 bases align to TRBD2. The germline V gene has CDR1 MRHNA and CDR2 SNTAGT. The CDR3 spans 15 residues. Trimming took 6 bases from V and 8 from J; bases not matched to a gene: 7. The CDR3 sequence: CASSLLAGGRDEQFF. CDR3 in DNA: TGTGCCAGCAGCTTACTAGCGGGAGGGAGGGATGAGCAGTTCTTC.

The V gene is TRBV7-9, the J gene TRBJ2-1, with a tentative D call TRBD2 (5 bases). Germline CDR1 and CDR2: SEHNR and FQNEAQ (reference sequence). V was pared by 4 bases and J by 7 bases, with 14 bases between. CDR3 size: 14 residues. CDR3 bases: TGTGCCAGCAGCTCGGCCCGGGGTGGGAATGAGCAGTTCTTC. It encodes CASSSARGGNEQFF.

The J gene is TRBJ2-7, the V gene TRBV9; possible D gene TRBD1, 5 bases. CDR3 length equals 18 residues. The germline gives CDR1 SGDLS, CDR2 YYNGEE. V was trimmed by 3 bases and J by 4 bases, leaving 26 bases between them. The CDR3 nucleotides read TGTGCCAGCAGCGCAACGATAAAGGGGCAGGGCAACTTGTACGAGCAGTACTTC. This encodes CASSATIKGQGNLYEQYF. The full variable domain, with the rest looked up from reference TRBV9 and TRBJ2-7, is DSGVTQTPKHLITATGQRVTLRCSPRSGDLSVYWYQQSLDQGLQFLIQYYNGEERAKGNILERFSAQQFPDLHSELNLSSLELGDSALYFCASSATIKGQGNLYEQYFGPGTRLTVT.

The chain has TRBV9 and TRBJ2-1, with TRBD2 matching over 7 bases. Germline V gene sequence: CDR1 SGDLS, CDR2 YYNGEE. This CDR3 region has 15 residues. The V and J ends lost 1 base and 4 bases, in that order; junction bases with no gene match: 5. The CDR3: CASSVLASGYNEQFF. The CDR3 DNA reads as TGTGCCAGCAGCGTACTGGCTAGCGGTTACAATGAGCAGTTCTTC.

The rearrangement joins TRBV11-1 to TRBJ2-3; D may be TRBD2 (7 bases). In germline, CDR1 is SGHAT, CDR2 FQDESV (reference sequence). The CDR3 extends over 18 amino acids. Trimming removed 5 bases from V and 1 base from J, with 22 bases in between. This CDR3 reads CASSTRGGAGAGTDTQYF. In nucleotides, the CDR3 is TGTGCCAGCAGCACTAGGGGGGGTGCGGGGGCAGGCACAGATACGCAGTATTTT.

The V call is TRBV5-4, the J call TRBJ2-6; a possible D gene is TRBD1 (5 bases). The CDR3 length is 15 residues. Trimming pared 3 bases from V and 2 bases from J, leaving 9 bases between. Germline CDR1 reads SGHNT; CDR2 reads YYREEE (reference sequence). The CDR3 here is CASSSQGAGANVLTF. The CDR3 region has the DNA TGTGCCAGCAGCTCTCAGGGTGCTGGGGCCAACGTCCTGACTTTC.

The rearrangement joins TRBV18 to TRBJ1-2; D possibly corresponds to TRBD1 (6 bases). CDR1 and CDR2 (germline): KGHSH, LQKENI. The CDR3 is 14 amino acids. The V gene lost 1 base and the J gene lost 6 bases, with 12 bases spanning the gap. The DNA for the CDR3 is TGTGCCAGCTCACCACGGGTATCAGGGGATGGCTACACCTTC. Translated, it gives CASSPRVSGDGYTF.

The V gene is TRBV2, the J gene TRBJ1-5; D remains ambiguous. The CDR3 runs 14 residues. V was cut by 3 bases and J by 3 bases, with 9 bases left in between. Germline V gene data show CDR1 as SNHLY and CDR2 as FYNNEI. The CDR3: CASSDSGDNQPQHF. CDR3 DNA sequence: TGTGCCAGCAGTGATTCGGGAGACAATCAGCCCCAGCATTTT.

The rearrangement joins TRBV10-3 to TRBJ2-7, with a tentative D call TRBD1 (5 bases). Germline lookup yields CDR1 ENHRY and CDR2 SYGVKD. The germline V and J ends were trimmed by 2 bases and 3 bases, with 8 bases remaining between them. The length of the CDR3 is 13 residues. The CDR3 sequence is CAISEEQVYEQYF. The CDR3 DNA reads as TGTGCCATCAGTGAGGAACAGGTCTACGAGCAGTACTTC.

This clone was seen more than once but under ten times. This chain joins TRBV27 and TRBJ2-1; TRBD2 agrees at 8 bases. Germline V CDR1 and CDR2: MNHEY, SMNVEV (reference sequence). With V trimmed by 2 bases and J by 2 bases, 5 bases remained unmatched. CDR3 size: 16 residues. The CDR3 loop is CASSLTSGSPYNEQFF. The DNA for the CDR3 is TGTGCCAGCAGTTTAACCAGCGGGAGCCCCTACAATGAGCAGTTCTTC.

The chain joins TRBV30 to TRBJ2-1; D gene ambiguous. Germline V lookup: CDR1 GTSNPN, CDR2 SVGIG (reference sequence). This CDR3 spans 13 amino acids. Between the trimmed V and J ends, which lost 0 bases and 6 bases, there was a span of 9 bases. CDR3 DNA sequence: TGTGCCTGGAGTGTACGCACAGTCAATGAGCAGTTCTTC. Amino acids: CAWSVRTVNEQFF.

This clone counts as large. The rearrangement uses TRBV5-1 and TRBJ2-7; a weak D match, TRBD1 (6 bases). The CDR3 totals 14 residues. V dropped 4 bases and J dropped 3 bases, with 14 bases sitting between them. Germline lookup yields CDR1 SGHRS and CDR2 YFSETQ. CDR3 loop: CASSQRDTSYEQYF. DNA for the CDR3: TGCGCCAGCAGCCAACGGGACACCAGCTACGAGCAGTACTTC.

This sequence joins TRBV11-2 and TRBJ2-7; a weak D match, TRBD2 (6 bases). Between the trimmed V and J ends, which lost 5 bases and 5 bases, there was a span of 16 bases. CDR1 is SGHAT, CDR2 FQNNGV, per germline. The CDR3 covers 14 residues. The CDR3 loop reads CASSLPGVSHEQYF. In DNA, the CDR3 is TGTGCCAGCAGCCTCCCGGGGGTGAGCCACGAGCAGTACTTC.

The CDR3 DNA follows: TGTGCCAGCAGCCCTGGACTAGCGGGAGGGCCTAGCACAGATACGCAGTATTTT. Encoded protein: CASSPGLAGGPSTDTQYF. This chain links TRBV5-4 with TRBJ2-3, with 15 bases that match TRBD2. Germline loops: CDR1 SGHNT, CDR2 YYREEE (reference sequence). The V and J ends lost 4 bases and 0 bases, in that order; junction bases with no gene match: 6. This CDR3 spans 18 amino acids.

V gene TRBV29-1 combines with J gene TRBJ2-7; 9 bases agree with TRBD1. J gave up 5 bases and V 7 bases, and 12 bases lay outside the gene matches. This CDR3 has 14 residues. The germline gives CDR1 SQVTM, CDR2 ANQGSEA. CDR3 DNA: TGCAGCGCTCGAATGGGACAGGGATCCCACGAGCAGTACTTC. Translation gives CSARMGQGSHEQYF.

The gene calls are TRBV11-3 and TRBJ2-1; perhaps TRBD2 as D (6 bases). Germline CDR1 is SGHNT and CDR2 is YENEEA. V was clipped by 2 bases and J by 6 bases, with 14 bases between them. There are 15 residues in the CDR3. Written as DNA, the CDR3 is TGTGCCAGCAGCTTATTGGCGGGATCCGCCAATGAGCAGTTCTTC. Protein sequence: CASSLLAGSANEQFF.

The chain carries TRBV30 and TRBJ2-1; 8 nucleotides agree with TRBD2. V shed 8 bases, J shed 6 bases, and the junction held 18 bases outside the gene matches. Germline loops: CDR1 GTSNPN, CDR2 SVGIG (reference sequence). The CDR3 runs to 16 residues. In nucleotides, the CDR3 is TGTGCCCGGATGTTTGGGGCTAGCGGGCCGTCCAATGAGCAGTTCTTC. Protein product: CARMFGASGPSNEQFF.

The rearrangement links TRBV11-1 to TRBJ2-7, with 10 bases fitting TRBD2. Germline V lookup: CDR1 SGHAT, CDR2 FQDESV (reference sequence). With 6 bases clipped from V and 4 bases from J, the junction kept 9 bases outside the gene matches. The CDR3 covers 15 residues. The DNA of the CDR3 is TGTGCCAGCAGTTACTACGGGACTAGCGCGTACGAGCAGTACTTC. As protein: CASSYYGTSAYEQYF.

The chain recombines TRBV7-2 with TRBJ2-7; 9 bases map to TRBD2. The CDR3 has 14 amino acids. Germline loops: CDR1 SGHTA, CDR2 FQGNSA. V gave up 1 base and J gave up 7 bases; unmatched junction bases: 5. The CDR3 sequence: CASSLVVAGVEQYF. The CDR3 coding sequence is TGTGCCAGCAGCTTAGTGGTAGCGGGAGTTGAGCAGTACTTC.